This TCR beta chain was recorded in a study of spatial heterogeneity in lung cancer. General study points: Tumor mutation count correlated with how many alpha and beta TCRs expanded intratumorally.

This clonotype was counted at least ten times. Its antigen is still unknown. Trimming removed 4 bases from V and 5 bases from J, with 12 bases in between. Germline CDR1 SGDLS, CDR2 YYNGEE. The CDR3 consists of 13 residues. The time point is: sample taken at primary tumor resection. TCR cDNA molecules each carried a unique molecular identifier. TCRdb re-called the 5' RACE reads through MiXCR, storing one row per CDR3 protein. The sample lists around 8,100 distinct CDR3 sequences, around 5.4% seen once, with approximately 25% in the top ten. The chain employs TRBV9 and TRBJ1-2; no firm D call. Sequenced here: lung tumor tissue, sampled at surgery. The clonotype originates from a male donor with early-stage non-small cell lung cancer. CDR3: CASSPLEDYGYTF. CDR3 nucleotide sequence: TGTGCCAGCAGCCCCCTGGAGGATTATGGCTACACCTTC.